Below, 9 T cell receptor beta chains from the same sample are listed, as sequenced in a study of blood T cell repertoires in COVID-19. Profiled with immunoSEQ multiplex PCR; TCRdb holds only in-frame clones, not every one. The data show some 190,000 clones, roughly nine tenths seen once. The sequenced sample was PBMCs or T cells enriched from blood (not recorded which). These receptors were collected from a woman aged 40 to 50 with acute COVID-19.

The rearrangement joins TRBV19 to TRBJ2-7, with a weak D call TRBD1 (5 bases). The V and J ends lost 6 bases and 4 bases respectively, with 13 bases between them. Germline V CDR1 and CDR2: LNHDA, SQIVND (reference sequence). The CDR3 is 13 residues long. CDR3 sequence (DNA): TGTGCCAGTAGCTTTTCTAGACAGTACGAGCAGTACTTC. This gives the protein CASSFSRQYEQYF.

The V and J genes are TRBV5-1 and TRBJ2-1, with 9 bases aligning to TRBD1. The CDR3 is made up of 12 amino acids. Germline loops: CDR1 SGHRS, CDR2 YFSETQ. V lost 4 bases to trimming and J lost 12 bases; unmatched junction nucleotides: 5. CDR3 sequence: CASSPTGGLQFF. CDR3 in DNA: TGCGCCAGCAGCCCGACAGGGGGGCTGCAGTTCTTC.

V and J are TRBV19 and TRBJ2-3; 7 bases are a match to TRBD2. Germline V CDR1 and CDR2: LNHDA, SQIVND (reference sequence). V was clipped by 3 bases and J by 3 bases; unmatched bases: 6. The length of the CDR3 is 15 residues. This CDR3 is CASSIIGRGTDTQYF. The CDR3, as DNA: TGTGCCAGTAGTATTATTGGGAGGGGTACAGATACGCAGTATTTT.

The chain's CDR3 is CAISGASRAETQYF. DNA of the CDR3: TGTGCCATCAGTGGCGCGAGCAGGGCTGAGACCCAGTACTTC. This chain joins TRBV10-3 and TRBJ2-5; tentative D call: TRBD1 (5 bases). Deletions cut 4 bases from V and 5 bases from J, with 14 bases between. The germline gives CDR1 ENHRY, CDR2 SYGVKD. The CDR3 runs 14 residues.

J is TRBJ2-5 and V is TRBV6-1; a weak D match, TRBD1 (5 bases). Trimming pared 1 base from V and 11 bases from J, leaving 11 bases between. Germline CDR1 MNHNS, CDR2 SASEGT. The CDR3 contains 12 residues. In DNA form, the CDR3 reads TGTGCCAGCAGTGAAGGGACACTCAATCAGTACTTC. As protein: CASSEGTLNQYF.

The chain links TRBV28 to TRBJ2-3, with 12 bases matching TRBD2. The V gene end was trimmed by 3 bases and the J gene end by 2 bases; junction bases not matched to a gene: 3. Per germline, CDR1 MDHEN and CDR2 SYDVKM. The CDR3 sequence is 16 residues long. CDR3 protein: CASSFRLAGDTDTQYF. The CDR3 DNA reads TGTGCCAGCAGTTTCAGACTAGCGGGGGACACAGATACGCAGTATTTT.

This chain joins TRBV12-5 and TRBJ2-3, with TRBD2 as a possible D gene (6 bases). The germline V and J ends were trimmed by 8 bases and 4 bases, with 13 bases remaining between them. Germline V gene sequence: CDR1 LGHNT, CDR2 FRNRAP. CDR3 length: 13 amino acids. CDR3 nucleotides: TGTGCTAGTTCCCGGGACTTCTCAGATACGCAGTATTTT. It translates to CASSRDFSDTQYF.

The rearrangement links TRBV3-1 (or the pseudogene TRBV3-2) to TRBJ1-4; 9 nucleotides agree with TRBD1. Losses at the gene ends were 4 bases for V and 8 bases for J; bases not matched to a gene: 8. CDR1 LGHDT and CDR2 YNNKEL come from the germline V gene (reference sequence). This CDR3 contains 15 residues. The CDR3 is CASSPPGTGREKLFF. Here the CDR3 DNA reads TGTGCCAGCAGCCCACCGGGGACAGGGAGGGAAAAACTGTTTTTT.

The gene calls are TRBV6-5 and TRBJ2-3; TRBD2 matches 10 bases. CDR1 is MNHEY and CDR2 is SVGAGI in the germline V gene. The V and J ends lost 4 bases and 0 bases, in that order; junction bases with no gene match: 1. The CDR3 runs to 15 residues. CDR3 sequence: CASSFSGRSTDTQYF. The CDR3, as DNA: TGTGCCAGCAGTTTTAGCGGGAGGAGCACAGATACGCAGTATTTT.